One and the same sample provided the 3 T cell receptor beta chains below, sequenced in a study of HIV-infected patients and healthy controls. Whole blood was used without fractionation, so all unsorted peripheral T cells were included. Reverse transcription used about 510 ng RNA and constant-region primers for alpha and beta. Alpha and beta chain libraries were made separately by chain-specific third strand synthesis with multiplexing indices. TCRdb called the 5' RACE reads again in MiXCR, with one record for every CDR3 protein. The sample shows under 6,500 distinct CDR3 sequences, less than 25% of them seen only once. The sequencing here drew on blood, taken before antiretroviral therapy. The receptors were gathered from an adult with HIV infection.

The chain couples TRBV7-9 to TRBJ1-4, with a possible D match to TRBD1 (5 bases). CDR3 length: 16 residues. Trimming took off 6 bases at V and 8 bases at J, with 22 bases between the two ends. Germline values: CDR1 SEHNR, CDR2 FQNEAQ (reference sequence). CDR3 DNA: TGTGCCAGCAGTATTTGGGAGACAGCCATAAGCGAAAAACTGTTTTTT. This translates into CASSIWETAISEKLFF.

In this sample, this clonotype is medium-sized. The chain uses TRBV28 and TRBJ2-5; 8 bases align to TRBD2. V gave up 3 bases and J gave up 5 bases; unmatched junction bases: 14. Germline CDR1 is MDHEN and CDR2 is SYDVKM. The CDR3 spans 17 residues. The CDR3 spells CASSLNPSGGPVETQYF. The CDR3 DNA is TGTGCCAGCAGTTTGAATCCCAGCGGGGGTCCCGTGGAGACCCAGTACTTC.

This clonotype was recorded many times. V gene TRBV9 combines with J gene TRBJ2-2, with TRBD1 matching over 8 bases. This CDR3 is built from 16 residues. Germline V CDR1 and CDR2: SGDLS, YYNGEE. The ends lost 0 bases at V and 1 base at J; junction bases unmatched: 2. The CDR3 coding sequence is TGTGCCAGCAGCGTAGCCGGGACAGGGAACACCGGGGAGCTGTTTTTT. Protein product: CASSVAGTGNTGELFF.